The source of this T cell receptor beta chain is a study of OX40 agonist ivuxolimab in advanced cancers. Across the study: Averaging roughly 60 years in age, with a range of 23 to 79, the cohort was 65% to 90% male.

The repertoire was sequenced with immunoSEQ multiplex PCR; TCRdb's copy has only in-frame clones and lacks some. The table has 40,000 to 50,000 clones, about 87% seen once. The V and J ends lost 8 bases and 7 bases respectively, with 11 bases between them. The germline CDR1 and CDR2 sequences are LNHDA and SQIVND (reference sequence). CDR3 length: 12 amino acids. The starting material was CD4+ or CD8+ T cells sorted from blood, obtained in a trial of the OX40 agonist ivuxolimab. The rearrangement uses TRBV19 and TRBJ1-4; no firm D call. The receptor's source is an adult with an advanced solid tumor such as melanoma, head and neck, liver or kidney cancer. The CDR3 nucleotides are TGTGCCAGTGCTGAGCTCACTGAAAAACTGTTTTTT. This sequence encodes CASAELTEKLFF.